This T cell receptor beta chain was obtained from a study of Ad26.COV2.S vaccination and SARS-CoV-2 variants. Study background: The study gave Ad26.COV2.S intramuscularly, once or twice 56 days apart.

The sample's treatment: some 20 received Ad26.COV2.S at low or high dose, single or two shots; about 5 received placebo; per-sample allocation not given. At day 63 after the first vaccine or placebo injection, samples were drawn. The table came from immunoSEQ multiplex PCR; TCRdb's copy has only in-frame clones and leaves some out. In the table there are 300,000 to 500,000 clones, around nine tenths of which are singletons. Trimming removed 0 bases from V and 5 bases from J, with 10 bases in between. CDR1 is LGHNA and CDR2 is YSLEER in the germline V gene. The CDR3 length is 14 residues. The source was peripheral blood, collected in a trial of Ad26.COV2.S vaccine versus placebo. V and J are TRBV4-3 and TRBJ1-1; D may be TRBD1 (5 bases). The sequence derives from a person between 18 and 65 years old who received the Ad26.COV2.S COVID-19 vaccine or a placebo. CDR3 bases: TGCGCCAGCAGCCAAGATCGGGGGGTTACTGAAGCTTTCTTT. Protein: CASSQDRGVTEAFF.